The present T cell receptor (beta chain) was sequenced within a study of response to subunit inactivated influenza vaccine. Study results and caveats: Authors proposed each seasonal influenza vaccination draws in few new T cells.

The CDR3 sequence is 14 residues long. Trimming took 6 bases from V and 1 from J; bases not matched to a gene: 3. CDR1 DFQATT and CDR2 SNEGSKA come from the germline V gene (reference sequence). TCRdb redid the calling of the RT-PCR reads with MiXCR, one entry per CDR3 protein. The data hold roughly 670,000 distinct CDR3 sequences, with 11% to 15% observed a single time. This clonotype was seen a few times. Its target is unknown. A much larger clone differs from this one at a single base, so this may be a read error. The clonotype comes from a man in his fifties who received an inactivated influenza vaccine. The source material was PBMCs from blood, sampled less than 15 days before vaccination. The V and J genes are TRBV20-1 and TRBJ2-3, with 11 bases identical to TRBD2. In DNA, the CDR3 is TGCAGTGCCAAACTAGCGGGGGGCACAGATACGCAGTATTTT. This encodes CSAKLAGGTDTQYF.